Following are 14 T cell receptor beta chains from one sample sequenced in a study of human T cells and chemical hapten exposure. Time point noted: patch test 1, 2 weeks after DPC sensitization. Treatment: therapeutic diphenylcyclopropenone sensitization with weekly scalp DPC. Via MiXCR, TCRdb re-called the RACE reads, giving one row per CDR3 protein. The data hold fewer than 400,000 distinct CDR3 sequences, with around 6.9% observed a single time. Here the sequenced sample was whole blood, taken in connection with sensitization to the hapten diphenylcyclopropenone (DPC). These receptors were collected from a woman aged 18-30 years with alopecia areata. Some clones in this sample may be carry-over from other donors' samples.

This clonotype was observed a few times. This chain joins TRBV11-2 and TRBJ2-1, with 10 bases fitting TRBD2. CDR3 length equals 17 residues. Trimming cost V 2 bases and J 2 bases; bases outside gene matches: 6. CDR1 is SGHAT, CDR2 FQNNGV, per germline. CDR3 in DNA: TGTGCCAGCAGCTTACTAGCGGGGGCCCTCACCTACAATGAGCAGTTCTTC. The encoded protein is CASSLLAGALTYNEQFF.

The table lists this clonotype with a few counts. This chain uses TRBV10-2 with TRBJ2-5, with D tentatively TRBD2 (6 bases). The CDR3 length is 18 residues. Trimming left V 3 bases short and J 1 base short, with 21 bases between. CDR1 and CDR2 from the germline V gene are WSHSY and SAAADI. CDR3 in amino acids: CASSDVTKAGVFQETQYF. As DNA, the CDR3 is TGCGCCAGCAGTGATGTGACCAAAGCGGGCGTATTCCAAGAGACCCAGTACTTC.

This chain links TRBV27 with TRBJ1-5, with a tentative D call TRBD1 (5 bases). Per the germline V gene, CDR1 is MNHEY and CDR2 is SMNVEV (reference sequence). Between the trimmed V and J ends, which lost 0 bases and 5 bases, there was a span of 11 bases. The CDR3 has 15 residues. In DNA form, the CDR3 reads TGTGCCAGCAGTTTATCCGGGGGGTTGTATCAGCCCCAGCATTTT. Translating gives CASSLSGGLYQPQHF.

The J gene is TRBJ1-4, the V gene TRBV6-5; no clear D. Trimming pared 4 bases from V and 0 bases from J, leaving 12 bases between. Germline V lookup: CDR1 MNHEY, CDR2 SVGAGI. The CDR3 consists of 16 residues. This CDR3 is CASSLSDGATNEKLFF. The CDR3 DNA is TGTGCCAGCAGTTTATCCGACGGCGCAACTAATGAAAAACTGTTTTTT.

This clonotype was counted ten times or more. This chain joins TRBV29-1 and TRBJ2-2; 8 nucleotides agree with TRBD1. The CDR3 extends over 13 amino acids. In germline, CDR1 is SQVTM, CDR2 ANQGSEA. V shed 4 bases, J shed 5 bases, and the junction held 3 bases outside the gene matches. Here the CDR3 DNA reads TGCAGCGTTGTCAACAGGGGGACCGGGGAGCTGTTTTTT. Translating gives CSVVNRGTGELFF.

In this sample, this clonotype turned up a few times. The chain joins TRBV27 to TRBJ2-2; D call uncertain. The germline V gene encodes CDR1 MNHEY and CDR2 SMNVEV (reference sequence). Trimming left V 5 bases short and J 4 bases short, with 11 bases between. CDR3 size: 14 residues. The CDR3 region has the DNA TGTGCCAGCAGTCGGACCACTATCACCGGGGAGCTGTTTTTT. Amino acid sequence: CASSRTTITGELFF.

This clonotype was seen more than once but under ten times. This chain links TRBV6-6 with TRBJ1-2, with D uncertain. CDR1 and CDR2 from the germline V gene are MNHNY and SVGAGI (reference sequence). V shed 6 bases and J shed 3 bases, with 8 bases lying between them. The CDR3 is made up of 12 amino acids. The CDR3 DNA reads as TGTGCCAGCAGCCGATCCGACTATGGCTACACCTTC. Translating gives CASSRSDYGYTF.

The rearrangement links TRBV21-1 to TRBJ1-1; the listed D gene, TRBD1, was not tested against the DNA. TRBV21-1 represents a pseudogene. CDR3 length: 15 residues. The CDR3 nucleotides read TGTGCCAGCAGCAAGTGGGACGTCTTGAACACTGAAGCTTTCTTT. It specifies CASSKWDVLNTEAFF.

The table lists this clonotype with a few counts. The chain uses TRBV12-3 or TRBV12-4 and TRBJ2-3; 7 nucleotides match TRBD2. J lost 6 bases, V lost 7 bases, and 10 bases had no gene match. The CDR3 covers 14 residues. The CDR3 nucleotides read TGTGCCAGCACTCTCCACCAAGCGGGGGATACGCAGTATTTT. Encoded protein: CASTLHQAGDTQYF.

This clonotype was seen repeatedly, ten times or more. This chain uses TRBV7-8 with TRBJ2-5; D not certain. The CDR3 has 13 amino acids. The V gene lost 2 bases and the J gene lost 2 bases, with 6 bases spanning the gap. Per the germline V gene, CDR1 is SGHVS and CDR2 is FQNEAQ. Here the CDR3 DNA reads TGTGCCAGCAGCTTACAGGAACAAGAGACCCAGTACTTC. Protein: CASSLQEQETQYF.

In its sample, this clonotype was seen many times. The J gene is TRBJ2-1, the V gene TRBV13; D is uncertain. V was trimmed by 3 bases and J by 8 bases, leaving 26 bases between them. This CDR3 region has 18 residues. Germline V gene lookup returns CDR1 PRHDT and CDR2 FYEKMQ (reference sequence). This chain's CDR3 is CASSFSNPVVGSRDEQFF. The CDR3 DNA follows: TGTGCCAGCAGCTTTAGTAACCCAGTGGTAGGGTCTAGGGATGAGCAGTTCTTC.

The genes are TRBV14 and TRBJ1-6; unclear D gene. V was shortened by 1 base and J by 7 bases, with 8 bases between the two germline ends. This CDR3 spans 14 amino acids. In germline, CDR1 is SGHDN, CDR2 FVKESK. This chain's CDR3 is CASSQARLNSPLHF. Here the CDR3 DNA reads TGTGCCAGCAGCCAAGCGAGACTCAATTCACCCCTCCACTTT.

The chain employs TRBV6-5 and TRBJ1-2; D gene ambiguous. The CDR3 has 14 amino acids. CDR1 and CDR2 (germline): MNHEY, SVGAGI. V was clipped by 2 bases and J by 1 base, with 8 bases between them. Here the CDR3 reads CASSYQAHNYGYTF. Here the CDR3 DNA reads TGTGCCAGCAGTTACCAGGCCCATAACTATGGCTACACCTTC.

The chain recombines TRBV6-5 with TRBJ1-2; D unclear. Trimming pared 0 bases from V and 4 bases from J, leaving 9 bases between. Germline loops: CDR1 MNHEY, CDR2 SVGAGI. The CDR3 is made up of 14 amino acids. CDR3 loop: CASSYSRTGYGYTF. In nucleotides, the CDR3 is TGTGCCAGCAGTTACTCGAGAACGGGCTATGGCTACACCTTC.